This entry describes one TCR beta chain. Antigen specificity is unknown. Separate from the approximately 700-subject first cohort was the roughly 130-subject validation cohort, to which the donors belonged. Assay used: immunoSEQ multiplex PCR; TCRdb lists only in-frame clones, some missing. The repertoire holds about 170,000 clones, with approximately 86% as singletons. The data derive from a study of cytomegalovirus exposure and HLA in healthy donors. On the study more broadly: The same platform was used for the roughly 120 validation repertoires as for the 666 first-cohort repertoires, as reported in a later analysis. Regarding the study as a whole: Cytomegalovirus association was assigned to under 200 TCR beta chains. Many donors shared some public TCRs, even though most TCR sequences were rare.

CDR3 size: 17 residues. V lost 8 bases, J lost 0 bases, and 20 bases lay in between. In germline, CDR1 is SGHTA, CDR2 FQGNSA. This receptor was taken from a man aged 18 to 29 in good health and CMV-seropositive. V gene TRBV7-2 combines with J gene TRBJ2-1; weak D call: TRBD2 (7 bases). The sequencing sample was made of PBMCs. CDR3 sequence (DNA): TGTGCCAGCTCCCCTGAGGGGGGGCCAAACTCCTACAATGAGCAGTTCTTC. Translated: CASSPEGGPNSYNEQFF.